Listed below are T cell receptor beta chains from one sample, sequenced in a study of graft-versus-host responses after intestinal transplantation. The repertoire was sequenced with immunoSEQ multiplex PCR; TCRdb's copy has only in-frame clones and lacks some. The sample consists of around 7,800 clones, around 65% of them appearing once. The source was ileum tissue, collected around 50 days after transplant. The receptor set was obtained from a human patient who received an intestinal transplant, so some T cells may come from the graft donor. Both conserved end residues are part of each CDR3. The D gene is left open where the match is weak. Not every row has a clone size; where given, it reads once, few, many or a size class.

D,size,V,J,DNA,CDR3
.,.,TRBV6-5,TRBJ1-1,TGTGCCAGCAGTTACTCTCGGAGCTTTGAAGCTTTCTTT,CASSYSRSFEAFF
TRBD1,.,TRBV27,TRBJ2-2,TGTGCCAGCAGTTCCCCGGGACAGTACACCGGGGAGCTGTTTTTT,CASSSPGQYTGELFF
TRBD2,.,TRBV4-2,TRBJ2-3,TGTGCCAGCAGCCAAGGGGTCTGGGCGGGGGGCACAGATACGCAGTATTTT,CASSQGVWAGGTDTQYF
TRBD1,.,TRBV6-5,TRBJ2-2,TGTGCCAGCAGCAATAACAGGGGGCCCGGGGAGCTGTTTTTT,CASSNNRGPGELFF
.,once,TRBV6-5,TRBJ1-3,TGTGCCAGCAAAGCTGACAGCAGCTCTGGAAACACCATATATTTT,CASKADSSSGNTIYF
.,.,TRBV4-2,TRBJ1-6,TGTGCCAGCAGCCAAGGGGCAGGATATAATTCACCCCTCCACTTT,CASSQGAGYNSPLHF
TRBD2,once,TRBV15,TRBJ2-5,TGTGCCACCAGCAGGGGGAGCGGGGGGGCCTGGAATTTAGAGACCCAGTACTTC,CATSRGSGGAWNLETQYF
TRBD1,.,TRBV28,TRBJ2-1,TGTGCCAGCCTCGGGACAGGTGACAATGAGCAGTTCTTC,CASLGTGDNEQFF
.,.,TRBV7-9,TRBJ1-5,TGTGCCAGCAGCCGGGGAGGGGGCAATCAGCCCCAGCATTTT,CASSRGGGNQPQHF
TRBD2,once,TRBV5-4,TRBJ2-1,TGTGCCAGCAGCTTGGAACGGGGGGGGCCCCATGAGCAGTTCTTC,CASSLERGGPHEQFF
TRBD1,.,TRBV4-2,TRBJ2-1,TGTGCCAGCAGCCAAGGGGTCGGGACAGGGGTCAATGAGCAGTTCTTC,CASSQGVGTGVNEQFF
.,.,TRBV5-1,TRBJ1-2,TGCGCCAGCAGCCACGGACAGCTTGGCTATGGCTACACCTTC,CASSHGQLGYGYTF
TRBD2,.,TRBV5-1,TRBJ2-2,TGCGCCAGCAGCCTAGGGACTAGCGCTATTGCGAACACCGGGGAGCTGTTTTTT,CASSLGTSAIANTGELFF
.,.,TRBV14,TRBJ1-1,TGTGCCAGCAGCCAAGAACCCACTTCCCCTGAAGCTTTCTTT,CASSQEPTSPEAFF
TRBD1,.,TRBV4-1,TRBJ1-1,TGCGCCAGCAGCCAAGCCGGGACAGAGGGCCCAGAAGCTTTCTTT,CASSQAGTEGPEAFF
TRBD2,.,TRBV7-9,TRBJ2-5,TGTGCCAGCAGCTCCCCACGACTAGCGGGGGGGCTGGAGACCCAGTACTTC,CASSSPRLAGGLETQYF
.,.,TRBV11-2,TRBJ2-2,TGTGCCAGCAGCTTAGCAGGCTGGGAGCTGTTTTTT,CASSLAGWELFF
.,.,TRBV27,TRBJ1-5,TGTGCCAGCAGCCTGGCGGGGGGGCATCAGCCCCAGCATTTT,CASSLAGGHQPQHF
.,few,TRBV2,TRBJ2-1,TGTGCCAGCAGTGATATGTATGTGGGGGGTGAGCAGTTCTTC,CASSDMYVGGEQFF
TRBD1,.,TRBV4-2,TRBJ1-2,TGTGCCAGCAGCCAGGAGCGCTCTACAGGGGTCTATGGCTACACCTTC,CASSQERSTGVYGYTF
TRBD2,.,TRBV29-1,TRBJ2-3,TGCAGCGTCGACACAGTAGCGGGGGAGGCGGCAGATACGCAGTATTTT,CSVDTVAGEAADTQYF
TRBD2,.,TRBV11-2,TRBJ2-5,TGTGCCAGCAGCGGGAGGGCTAGCGGGGAAGAGACCCAGTACTTC,CASSGRASGEETQYF
.,few,TRBV10-3,TRBJ1-1,TGTGCCATCAGGGCAGGGGAAGGGAACACTGAAGCTTTCTTT,CAIRAGEGNTEAFF
.,.,TRBV20-1,TRBJ1-1,TGCAGTGCTAGCCGGTGGACTGAAGCTTTCTTT,CSASRWTEAFF
.,.,TRBV7-2,TRBJ2-1,TGTGCCAGCAGCTTAGATGTGAGCTCCTACAATGAGCAGTTCTTC,CASSLDVSSYNEQFF
.,.,TRBV6-1,TRBJ2-5,TGTGCCAGCAGTCGACAGGTCCAAGAGACCCAGTACTTC,CASSRQVQETQYF
.,medium-sized,TRBV10-1,TRBJ2-3,TGCGCCAGCAGCCGGGACTTGTCTAGCACAGATACGCAGTATTTT,CASSRDLSSTDTQYF
.,.,TRBV5-1,TRBJ1-2,TGCGCCAGCAGCTCGTCACAGGGTGAAGGGTATGGCTACACCTTC,CASSSSQGEGYGYTF
TRBD2,.,TRBV7-3,TRBJ2-3,TGTGCCAGCAGCTTAGCGGGGGGGGGAGGCACGCAGTATTTT,CASSLAGGGGTQYF
TRBD2,.,TRBV7-6,TRBJ2-2,TGTGCCAGCAGCTTAGATGGTTTAGCGGGGAACACCGGGGAGCTGTTTTTT,CASSLDGLAGNTGELFF
.,few,TRBV5-8,TRBJ1-2,TGTGCCAGCAGCTTGGGGCGAGGGGGTGGCTACACCTTC,CASSLGRGGGYTF
.,.,TRBV18,TRBJ2-2,TGTGCCAGCTCACCATCGGACAGGAACACCGGGGAGCTGTTTTTT,CASSPSDRNTGELFF
TRBD1,.,TRBV29-1,TRBJ1-3,TGCAGCGTCGGACAGGCCTCTGGAAACACCATATATTTT,CSVGQASGNTIYF
.,.,TRBV4-3,TRBJ1-2,TGCGCCAGCAGCCAAGAAGGCAGGGTGTACGTGGCTAACTATGGCTACACCTTC,CASSQEGRVYVANYGYTF
.,few,TRBV29-1,TRBJ1-2,TGCAGCGTTGGCGTAACGCAGGGATTCTATGGCTACACCTTC,CSVGVTQGFYGYTF
TRBD2,.,TRBV29-1,TRBJ2-3,TGCAGCGTTGAAGGGCTAGCGGGGGCCCTCCCTGGCACAGATACGCAGTATTTT,CSVEGLAGALPGTDTQYF
TRBD2,.,TRBV4-2,TRBJ2-3,TGTGCCAGCAGCCAAGAGGGACTAGCGGGTTTAACAGATACGCAGTATTTT,CASSQEGLAGLTDTQYF
TRBD1,.,TRBV7-2,TRBJ1-2,TGTGCCAGCAGCTTAGCTTGGGACAGTGGCTACACCTTC,CASSLAWDSGYTF
TRBD2,medium-sized,TRBV19,TRBJ2-1,TGTGCCAGTAGTATAGATCCCTTTGGAGCGGGGGGCTCTCTCGATGAGCAGTTCTTC,CASSIDPFGAGGSLDEQFF
.,.,TRBV12-2,TRBJ1-5,TGTGCAAGTCGCTCAGCGCCCGCCGGGACAGGGTTTGAGGATAGCAATCAGCCCCAGCATTTT,CASRSAPAGTGFEDSNQPQHF
.,.,TRBV6-6,TRBJ1-2,TGTGCCAGCAGTTACCAGTGGAACTATGGCTACACCTTC,CASSYQWNYGYTF
TRBD2,medium-sized,TRBV11-1,TRBJ2-5,TGTGCCAGCAGCTTAGGTCTCCGGGGGGGCCTTGGGACCCAGTACTTC,CASSLGLRGGLGTQYF
.,.,TRBV11-1,TRBJ1-6,TGTGCCAGCAGTCCCTCGTCTAATTCACCCCTCCACTTT,CASSPSSNSPLHF
.,.,TRBV18,TRBJ2-3,TGTGCCAGCTCACCAGGAAGGGGCAGGGGTATCACAGATACGCAGTATTTT,CASSPGRGRGITDTQYF
.,few,TRBV7-3,TRBJ2-5,TGTGCCAGCAGCGCCAACGGGGTGGGGCAAGAGACCCAGTACTTC,CASSANGVGQETQYF
TRBD1,.,TRBV4-1,TRBJ2-3,TGCGCCAGCAGCCATCCAGGGGGCGGCACAGATACGCAGTATTTT,CASSHPGGGTDTQYF
.,.,TRBV28,TRBJ1-2,TGTGCCAGCAGAACAAAAGGGCGGGGGTTTGGCTATGGCTACACCTTC,CASRTKGRGFGYGYTF
.,medium-sized,TRBV14,TRBJ1-4,TGTGCCAGCAGCCATACGGCGGGGGGGAGTGAAAAACTGTTTTTT,CASSHTAGGSEKLFF
.,once,TRBV14,TRBJ1-1,TGTGCCAGCAGCGCGCCGGGACAAATAATGAACACTGAAGCTTTCTTT,CASSAPGQIMNTEAFF
.,few,TRBV2,TRBJ1-3,TGTGCCAGCAGAGAAGACAGCAGCTCTGGAAACACCATATATTTT,CASREDSSSGNTIYF
TRBD2,once,TRBV7-6,TRBJ2-5,TGTGCCAGCAGCCCCCGACTAGCGGGGGATCTTAGGGAGACCCAGTACTTC,CASSPRLAGDLRETQYF
.,few,TRBV4-1,TRBJ1-4,TGCGCCAGCAGCCAAGAGGGGCCACCGACTTATGCACTGTTTTTT,CASSQEGPPTYALFF
TRBD1,.,TRBV7-2,TRBJ1-5,TGTGCCAGCAGCTTAGCGCTGGGGACAGTCGACAATCAGCCCCAGCATTTT,CASSLALGTVDNQPQHF
.,.,TRBV9,TRBJ1-2,TGTGCCAGCGAGGCGGGCAGGGGCGGCTATGGCTACACCTTC,CASEAGRGGYGYTF
TRBD2,.,TRBV28,TRBJ2-1,TGTGCCAGCATATCAGCGGGGGGGACCTACAATGAGCAGTTCTTC,CASISAGGTYNEQFF
.,once,TRBV6-5,TRBJ2-5,TGTGCCAGCAGTTACTCCAACAGGGTAGAGACCCAGTACTTC,CASSYSNRVETQYF
TRBD1,.,TRBV2,TRBJ1-5,TGTGCCACTACACCTGACAGGGATCAGCCCCAGCATTTT,CATTPDRDQPQHF
TRBD1,.,TRBV28,TRBJ2-1,TGTGCCAGCAGAGGAGGCCTCCTCCGGGACAGGGTTCTCAATGAGCAGTTCTTC,CASRGGLLRDRVLNEQFF
.,.,TRBV7-6,TRBJ1-2,TGTGCCAGCAGCTTAGTGTCGGGGAACTATGGCTACACCTTC,CASSLVSGNYGYTF
.,.,TRBV2,TRBJ2-5,TGTGCCAGCAGTGAGGACAGTCTCCAAGAGACCCAGTACTTC,CASSEDSLQETQYF